The text below deals with one TCR beta chain. Its matching antigen is unknown. A multiplex PCR was run with 60 Vbeta primers and 13 Jbeta primers. Sequencing used immunoSEQ multiplex PCR; TCRdb keeps in-frame clones, though not all of them. The sample yields about 130,000 clones, roughly 69% seen once. The data were taken from a study of cytomegalovirus exposure and HLA in healthy donors. Germline values: CDR1 MNHEY, CDR2 SVGAGI. After removal of 2 bases from V and 2 bases from J, the junction contained 6 bases not matched to a gene. The CDR3 runs 16 residues. Whole-study results and caveats: In vitro experiments confirmed that three CMV-associated chains were specific for CMV antigens.

The TCR sequence derives from a human donor in good health. The V and J genes are TRBV6-5 and TRBJ1-2; TRBD1 aligns across 9 bases. Sequenced input: PBMCs. The CDR3 nucleotides read TGTGCCAGCAGTTACGTCCGTACAGGGGGCAACTATGGCTACACCTTC. Its protein product is CASSYVRTGGNYGYTF.